The 8 T cell receptor beta chains listed next were all sequenced from one sample in a study of T cells in Graves' hyperthyroidism and ophthalmopathy. TCR beta CDR3 sequences were amplified from RNA transcripts. An initial round of RT-PCR targeting the TCR CDR3 relied on the HTBI primer set. Using its own MiXCR run on the multiplex PCR reads, TCRdb lists one record per CDR3 protein. The data contain about 570,000 distinct CDR3 sequences, around 45% of them singletons. Sequencing was performed on peripheral blood or thyroid tissue (not recorded which). Receptors were obtained from an adult woman with Graves' disease, either hyperthyroidism or ophthalmopathy (not recorded which).

The rearrangement links TRBV12-3 or TRBV12-4 to TRBJ1-5; 7 bases line up with TRBD1. The CDR3 length is 14 residues. The V segment lost 5 bases and the J segment 11 bases; nucleotides outside the gene matches: 12. The CDR3 nucleotides read TGTGCCAGCAGTGTTCAGGGGGTACAAGAGACCCAGCATTTT. It encodes CASSVQGVQETQHF.

With regard to this clonotype: Just one base apart from a much larger clone, this may be a read error. The chain employs TRBV7-9 and TRBJ1-4; D uncertain. The germline V gene has CDR1 SEHNR and CDR2 FQNEAQ (reference sequence). The CDR3 spans 15 residues. The DNA of the CDR3 is TGCGCCAGCAGCTTGTGGACGGGATCGGGAGGAAAACTGTTTTTT. Translation: CASSLWTGSGGKLFF.

The chain combines TRBV25-1 with TRBJ1-4; no clear D. The CDR3 extends over 15 amino acids. The ends were cut back, 3 bases at V and 0 bases at J, with 8 bases in the middle. In germline, CDR1 is MGHDK, CDR2 SYGVNS. The CDR3 nucleotides are TGTGCCAGCAGTGACTTAAGAGCAACTAATGAAAAACTGTTTTTT. Translated, it gives CASSDLRATNEKLFF.

The CDR3 DNA follows: TGCAGCCAGCCGACAGGGGATAATTCACCCCTCCACTTT. Translation gives CSQPTGDNSPLHF. This chain joins TRBV29-1 and TRBJ1-6; 8 bases are a match to TRBD1. This CDR3 is built from 13 residues. Germline V gives CDR1 SQVTM, CDR2 ANQGSEA. V shed 8 bases, J shed 5 bases, and the junction held 5 bases outside the gene matches.

This clonotype showed up just a few times. The chain employs TRBV10-3 and TRBJ2-3, with 8 bases identical to TRBD1. The germline gives CDR1 ENHRY, CDR2 SYGVKD. J lost 5 bases, V lost 3 bases, and 4 bases had no gene match. The CDR3 consists of 14 residues. Here the CDR3 DNA reads TGTGCCATCAGTGATGACAGGGGCAAAGATACGCAGTATTTT. Translation gives CAISDDRGKDTQYF.

This chain joins TRBV5-8 and TRBJ1-4, with D tentatively TRBD1 (6 bases). The CDR3 contains 15 residues. The V gene lost 4 bases and the J gene lost 8 bases, with 18 bases spanning the gap. Germline V gene lookup returns CDR1 SGHTS and CDR2 YDEGEE. CDR3: CASSAGGASPEKLFF. In nucleotides, the CDR3 is TGTGCCAGCAGCGCTGGGGGCGCTTCCCCCGAAAAACTGTTTTTT. The entire variable domain, with the rest obtained from reference TRBV5-8 and TRBJ1-4, is as follows: EAGVTQSPTHLIKTRGQQATLRCSPISGHTSVYWYQQALGLGLQFLLWYDEGEERNRGNFPPRFSGRQFPNYSSELNVNALELEDSALYLCASSAGGASPEKLFFGSGTQLSVL.

This clonotype was counted only a few times. Being one base from a much bigger clone, this may be a read error. The V gene is TRBV7-9, the J gene TRBJ2-7; 8 nucleotides align to TRBD1. Losses at the gene ends were 5 bases for V and 7 bases for J; bases not matched to a gene: 4. Germline V lookup: CDR1 SEHNR, CDR2 FQNEAQ (reference sequence). This CDR3 is built from 12 residues. The CDR3 region has the DNA TGTGCCAGCAGCCCCAGGGGGCAAGAGCAGTACTTC. This gives the protein CASSPRGQEQYF. The full variable domain, with the rest looked up from reference TRBV7-9 and TRBJ2-7, is DTGVSQNPRHKITKRGQNVTFRCDPISEHNRLYWYRQTLGQGPEFLTYFQNEAQLEKSRLLSDRFSAERPKGSFSTLEIQRTEQGDSAMYLCASSPRGQEQYFGPGTRLTVT.

This clonotype was seen only once. The chain employs TRBV25-1 and TRBJ1-2, with a tentative D call TRBD1 (5 bases). The CDR3 consists of 15 residues. V was clipped by 8 bases and J by 4 bases, with 20 bases between them. From germline, CDR1 is MGHDK and CDR2 SYGVNS. The CDR3 DNA sequence: TGTGCCAGCGTGTACCAATCGGGGGTAACCTATGGCTACACCTTC. Translated: CASVYQSGVTYGYTF.